The 17 T cell receptor beta chains below come from one sample, sequenced in a study of blood T cell repertoires in COVID-19. The table came from immunoSEQ multiplex PCR; TCRdb's copy has only in-frame clones and leaves some out. The sample has approximately 250,000 clones, roughly four fifths seen once. The sample consisted of PBMCs or T cells enriched from blood (not recorded which). The receptors originated from a man younger than 45 with acute COVID-19.

V gene TRBV19 combines with J gene TRBJ1-1; no clear D. CDR1 and CDR2 (germline): LNHDA, SQIVND (reference sequence). This CDR3 contains 15 residues. The V and J ends lost 7 bases and 0 bases respectively, with 15 bases between them. CDR3 region: CASKRGVVLNTEAFF. The CDR3 DNA is TGTGCCAGTAAACGCGGGGTGGTATTGAACACTGAAGCTTTCTTT.

The rearrangement links TRBV19 to TRBJ1-4; weak D call: TRBD1 (6 bases). This CDR3 has 15 residues. CDR1 and CDR2 from the germline V gene are LNHDA and SQIVND (reference sequence). Trimming cost V 9 bases and J 6 bases, with 20 bases left between them. The CDR3 nucleotides read TGTGCCAGCTCAGGAGTTCAGGGGTCATATGAAAAACTGTTTTTT. Its translation: CASSGVQGSYEKLFF.

The chain links TRBV19 to TRBJ1-3; D remains ambiguous. Germline values: CDR1 LNHDA, CDR2 SQIVND (reference sequence). V was trimmed by 6 bases and J by 0 bases, leaving 15 bases between them. This CDR3 region has 16 residues. CDR3 in DNA: TGTGCCAGTAGCGACAACGGACGGGGCTCTGGAAACACCATATATTTT. Translation: CASSDNGRGSGNTIYF.

The genes are TRBV14 and TRBJ2-1; TRBD2 matches 10 bases. V lost 2 bases and J lost 0; bases outside the gene matches: 10. Germline CDR1 is SGHDN and CDR2 is FVKESK. CDR3 length equals 19 residues. The CDR3 loop is CASSQPPGLAKSSYNEQFF. CDR3 bases: TGTGCCAGCAGCCAACCACCGGGACTAGCGAAGAGCTCCTACAATGAGCAGTTCTTC.

This chain connects TRBV29-1 to TRBJ1-2; TRBD1 is a possible D gene (5 bases). Germline V gene sequence: CDR1 SQVTM, CDR2 ANQGSEA. The germline V and J ends were trimmed by 5 bases and 2 bases, with 9 bases remaining between them. The CDR3 extends over 12 amino acids. CDR3 in amino acids: CSVYRHNYGYTF. Here the CDR3 DNA reads TGCAGCGTTTACAGGCACAACTATGGCTACACCTTC.

In regard to this clone: Germline is not matched at one junction end, which may reflect a read error. This chain uses TRBV5-1 with TRBJ2-2; 11 nucleotides line up with TRBD1. There are 15 residues in the CDR3. Germline V gene data show CDR1 as SGHRS and CDR2 as YFSETQ. The chain's CDR3 is CASTSGQGAAGELFF. For the CDR3, the DNA is TGTGCCAGCACCTCCGGACAGGGGGCGGCCGGGGAGCTGTTTTTT.

The chain has TRBV6-4 and TRBJ2-1; 12 bases fit TRBD2. The CDR3 consists of 15 residues. Germline-derived CDR1 and CDR2 are MRHNA and SNTAGT. Germline trimming cut 5 bases from V and 5 bases from J; bases unmatched to any gene: 4. As DNA, the CDR3 is TGTGCCAGCAGTCAGGGACTAGCGGGCCACAATGAGCAGTTCTTC. This sequence encodes CASSQGLAGHNEQFF.

The J gene is TRBJ1-2, the V gene TRBV30; 10 nucleotides match TRBD1. J gave up 5 bases and V 5 bases, and 5 bases lay outside the gene matches. Germline V lookup: CDR1 GTSNPN, CDR2 SVGIG (reference sequence). The CDR3 covers 13 residues. CDR3 in amino acids: CAWGTGASYGYTF. The CDR3 DNA reads as TGTGCCTGGGGGACAGGGGCCTCGTATGGCTACACCTTC.

The chain couples TRBV6-4 to TRBJ1-6, with TRBD1 matching 7 bases. Germline-derived CDR1 and CDR2 are MRHNA and SNTAGT. This CDR3 contains 14 residues. Germline trimming cut 0 bases from V and 9 bases from J; bases unmatched to any gene: 2. CDR3 in amino acids: CASSDSGGGSPLHF. DNA for the CDR3: TGTGCCAGCAGTGACTCAGGGGGCGGTTCACCCCTCCACTTT.

The CDR3 DNA reads as TGTGCCAGCACTAGCGGGACCTTGCAGTTCTTC. Its translation: CASTSGTLQFF. The chain employs TRBV2 and TRBJ2-1; 9 bases match TRBD2. The CDR3 sequence is 11 residues long. Unmatched junction bases numbered 4, after V lost 7 bases and J lost 12 bases. Germline values: CDR1 SNHLY, CDR2 FYNNEI.

V and J are TRBV29-1 and TRBJ1-2; D may be TRBD1 (6 bases). Deletions cut 7 bases from V and 8 bases from J, with 20 bases between. The germline CDR1 and CDR2 sequences are SQVTM and ANQGSEA. CDR3 size: 13 residues. CDR3 DNA: TGCAGCGCCCTAGAACCAGGGGCTGGGGGCTACACCTTC. Its translation is CSALEPGAGGYTF.

The V gene is TRBV28, the J gene TRBJ2-7; 14 positions agree with TRBD2. The trim removed 10 bases at V and 6 bases at J, leaving 8 bases unmatched. Looked up from germline, CDR1 is MDHEN and CDR2 is SYDVKM. The CDR3 is made up of 14 amino acids. The chain's CDR3 is CAITTSGRAGEQYV. In DNA form, the CDR3 reads TGTGCCATCACGACTAGCGGGAGGGCGGGCGAGCAGTACGTC.

The chain uses TRBV11-2 and TRBJ2-5; 10 bases fit TRBD2. The CDR3 contains 18 residues. The V gene end was trimmed by 1 base and the J gene end by 0 bases; junction bases not matched to a gene: 8. The germline V gene encodes CDR1 SGHAT and CDR2 FQNNGV. CDR3: CASSLGSSGGPYQETQYF. CDR3 coding DNA: TGTGCCAGCAGCTTAGGATCTAGCGGGGGTCCCTACCAAGAGACCCAGTACTTC.

The V call is TRBV30, the J call TRBJ1-2; a weak D match, TRBD1 (6 bases). V was shortened by 8 bases and J by 3 bases, with 25 bases between the two germline ends. Germline V lookup: CDR1 GTSNPN, CDR2 SVGIG (reference sequence). The CDR3 runs 16 residues. The CDR3 loop reads CAKFSPAGPGDYGYTF. CDR3 nucleotide sequence: TGTGCCAAATTCTCCCCTGCCGGACCAGGGGACTATGGCTACACCTTC.

The rearrangement links TRBV7-2 to TRBJ2-2; TRBD1 matches at 8 bases. The CDR3 has 18 amino acids. Trimming removed 7 bases from V and 0 bases from J; junction bases left unmatched: 13. CDR1 is SGHTA, CDR2 FQGNSA, per germline. The CDR3 DNA sequence: TGTGCCAGCACCCGGGACAGGTCTTTACTCGCGAACACCGGGGAGCTGTTTTTT. This encodes CASTRDRSLLANTGELFF.

This rearrangement joins TRBV3-1 (or the pseudogene TRBV3-2) to TRBJ2-1; possible D gene TRBD1, 6 bases. The germline V gene has CDR1 LGHDT and CDR2 YNNKEL (reference sequence). Trimming cost V 1 base and J 8 bases, with 27 bases left between them. The CDR3 is made up of 19 amino acids. CDR3 loop: CASSQGRNGGFLGSDEQFF. The DNA for the CDR3 is TGTGCCAGCAGCCAAGGGAGGAATGGGGGCTTTCTCGGATCGGATGAGCAGTTCTTC.

The chain combines TRBV7-2 with TRBJ1-5; D not resolved. This CDR3 is built from 15 residues. Germline V lookup: CDR1 SGHTA, CDR2 FQGNSA. V was shortened by 0 bases and J by 1 base, with 7 bases between the two germline ends. The CDR3 here is CASSLATLSNQPQHF. Written as DNA, the CDR3 is TGTGCCAGCAGCTTAGCTACACTAAGCAATCAGCCCCAGCATTTT.